Listed below are T cell receptor beta chains from one sample, sequenced in a study of blood T cell repertoires in COVID-19. Some clones are missing from TCRdb's copy, which holds only in-frame ones; the method was immunoSEQ multiplex PCR. This table holds approximately 150,000 clones, roughly 84% found once. Material for sequencing was peripheral blood. These receptors originate from a woman between 45 and 65 years old with COVID-19, enrolled during active disease. The CDR3 runs from the conserved cysteine through the conserved F or W. A D gene is named only where the DNA matches it firmly. Size is stated for part of the rows, as once, few or many counts, or as a class when the clone is expanded.

d_gene	abundance	v_gene	j_gene	CDR3nt	CDR3aa
-	-	TRBV2	TRBJ1-1	TGTGCCACGTTGCCCCCAAGGACAGTAAACACTGAAGCTTTCTTT	CATLPPRTVNTEAFF
-	-	TRBV7-8	TRBJ1-5	TGTGCCAGCAGCTTACGTGTAGCCGTGGATAGCAATCAGCCCCAGCATTTT	CASSLRVAVDSNQPQHF
-	-	TRBV11-3	TRBJ1-1	TGTGCCAGCAGCGCCCGACAGAACACTGAAGCTTTCTTT	CASSARQNTEAFF
TRBD1	-	TRBV27	TRBJ1-4	TGTGCCAGCAGAGGACAGGGCCCGAATGAAAAACTGTTTTTT	CASRGQGPNEKLFF
TRBD1	-	TRBV28	TRBJ1-5	TGTGCCAGTATGCCTAACAGGGGTTCGAATCAGCCCCAGCATTTT	CASMPNRGSNQPQHF
TRBD1	-	TRBV19	TRBJ2-4	TGTGCCAGTACTCAACAGGGGGCAGTGGACATTCAGTACTTC	CASTQQGAVDIQYF
-	-	TRBV24-1	TRBJ2-3	TGTGCCACCAGTGATACGGGACTGGATTCAGATACGCAGTATTTT	CATSDTGLDSDTQYF
-	-	TRBV9	TRBJ2-1	TGTGCCAGCAGCCTCAGCTCCTACAATGAGCAGTTCTTC	CASSLSSYNEQFF
TRBD1	-	TRBV2	TRBJ2-7	TGTGCCAGCAGTGTAGACAGGGGGGATTCCTACGAGCAGTACTTC	CASSVDRGDSYEQYF
TRBD1	few	TRBV9	TRBJ1-6	TGTGCCAGCAGCAGCCGGGACAGGGCTAATTCACCCCTCCACTTT	CASSSRDRANSPLHF
TRBD1	-	TRBV10-3	TRBJ1-2	TGTGCCATCACGGAGACAGGGACCTATGGCTACACCTTC	CAITETGTYGYTF
-	few	TRBV18	TRBJ2-7	TGTGCCAGCTCATTGCAAGCCCAGGGGACGGGGGAGCAGTACTTC	CASSLQAQGTGEQYF
TRBD1	-	TRBV11-2	TRBJ1-1	TGTGCCAGCAGCTGGGGGGACAGCAGAACGGGGACTGAAGCTTTCTTT	CASSWGDSRTGTEAFF
-	-	TRBV11-3	TRBJ2-1	TGTGCCAGCAGCTCGGTGGCACAGCACAATGAGCAGTTCTTC	CASSSVAQHNEQFF
-	once	TRBV6-6	TRBJ1-4	TGTGCCAGCAGTTATTCAGAGGTTAATGAAAAACTGTTTTTT	CASSYSEVNEKLFF
TRBD2	-	TRBV2	TRBJ2-1	TGTGCCAGCAGTTTAGCGGGGGGCGCCTACAATGAGCAGTTCTTC	CASSLAGGAYNEQFF
TRBD1	-	TRBV2	TRBJ1-5	TGTGCCAGTACCTCAGGGGGCCTCCTCACTAATCAGCCCCAGCATTTT	CASTSGGLLTNQPQHF
TRBD2	once	TRBV30	TRBJ2-1	TGTGCCTGGAGTGTACAAAGCGGGAGATACAATGAGCAGTTCTTC	CAWSVQSGRYNEQFF
-	once	TRBV2	TRBJ2-1	TGTGCCAGCCTAGTGGGACTCCACCAGGGTGAGCAGTTCTTC	CASLVGLHQGEQFF
-	once	TRBV6-1	TRBJ1-2	TGTGCCAGCAGTGCAACCCAGGGAGGCTATTATGTTAACTATGGCTACACCTTC	CASSATQGGYYVNYGYTF
-	-	TRBV2	TRBJ2-4	TGTGCCAGCAGTGACAGGCACAAAAACATTCAGTACTTC	CASSDRHKNIQYF
-	-	TRBV9	TRBJ1-3	TGTGCCAGCAGCGTAGTTGGCGGTGGGGCCACTTCCCCTGGAAACACCATATATTTT	CASSVVGGGATSPGNTIYF
-	-	TRBV5-4	TRBJ1-6	TGTGCCAGCAGCTTGAGGGGTAATAATTCACCCCTCCACTTT	CASSLRGNNSPLHF
TRBD1	-	TRBV7-9	TRBJ1-3	TGTGCCAGCAGCTGGGACAGGAGCTCTGGAAACACCATATATTTT	CASSWDRSSGNTIYF
-	few	TRBV6-2/TRBV6-3	TRBJ1-1	TGTGCCAGCAGCTTAGACAGTTATGAAGCTTTCTTT	CASSLDSYEAFF
-	-	TRBV5-5	TRBJ2-1	TGTGCCAGCAGCTTGGGCGGGGCAGGTGGCGGGGGCCCCCTAGGATCGTCGGAGTTCTTC	CASSLGGAGGGGPLGSSEFF
TRBD1	-	TRBV10-1	TRBJ1-3	TGCGCCAGCAGTGAAGGGACAGTCTCTGGAAACACCATATATTTT	CASSEGTVSGNTIYF
-	-	TRBV2	TRBJ1-2	TGTGCCAGCAGTGAGACGGAGACCTATGGCTACACCTTC	CASSETETYGYTF
-	-	TRBV28	TRBJ1-2	TGTGCCAGCAGTGGCCAGGGGCATACGACTTATTATGGCTACACCTTC	CASSGQGHTTYYGYTF
-	-	TRBV2	TRBJ1-6	TGTGCCAGCAGTGAATGGTCAGGGGCCTCACCCCTCCACTTT	CASSEWSGASPLHF
-	-	TRBV5-3	TRBJ2-3	TGTGCCAGAAGCAGGACAGAGGCCGGGATACAAAGCACAGATACGCAGTATTTT	CARSRTEAGIQSTDTQYF
-	-	TRBV28	TRBJ1-6	TGTGCCAGCAAAACAGCGGAGTATAATTCACCCCTCCACTTT	CASKTAEYNSPLHF
TRBD2	-	TRBV7-6	TRBJ2-2	TGTGCCAGCACCACCGGACTAGCGGGGAGCTTTAACACCGGGGAGCTGTTTTTT	CASTTGLAGSFNTGELFF
TRBD1	-	TRBV7-3	TRBJ2-2	TGTGCCAGCAGCTTGACCGGACAGGGACCCTCCGGCGGGGAGCTGTTTTTT	CASSLTGQGPSGGELFF
-	-	TRBV18	TRBJ1-1	TGTGCCAGCTCACCCCTCCGACCTGGCTACAGGGATTTGAACACTGAAGCTTTCTTT	CASSPLRPGYRDLNTEAFF
-	-	TRBV10-3	TRBJ1-1	TGTGCCATCAGTGAGGACAGGAAGAACACTGAAGCTTTCTTT	CAISEDRKNTEAFF
TRBD1	-	TRBV7-9	TRBJ2-5	TGTGCCAGCAGCTTAGATCCGGGACAGGGTCAAGAGACCCAGTACTTC	CASSLDPGQGQETQYF
TRBD2	-	TRBV6-1	TRBJ2-1	TGTGCCAGCAGTGAAACTAGCGGTTCCTCCTACAATGAGCAGTTCTTC	CASSETSGSSYNEQFF
-	-	TRBV25-1	TRBJ1-3	TGTGCCAGCAGTGAATTGGCGGCCTCTGGAAACACCATATATTTT	CASSELAASGNTIYF
-	-	TRBV3-1/TRBV3-2	TRBJ1-2	TGTGCCAGCAGCCCCCGCCAGAACTATGGCTACACCTTC	CASSPRQNYGYTF
TRBD1	-	TRBV6-2/TRBV6-3	TRBJ2-7	TGTGCCAGCAGCGAGACAGGGAGAACCTACGAGCAGTACTTC	CASSETGRTYEQYF
TRBD1	once	TRBV7-2	TRBJ2-7	TGTGCCAGCAGCTATGGACAGGGGTTACCTTGGGAGCAGTACTTC	CASSYGQGLPWEQYF
TRBD1	-	TRBV9	TRBJ1-3	TGTGCCAGCAGCATCTTACAGGGGGCGGACACCATATATTTT	CASSILQGADTIYF
-	-	TRBV27	TRBJ1-2	TGTGCCAGCAGTTCCCAGGGCAGTTCAAGTGGCTACACCTTC	CASSSQGSSSGYTF
TRBD2	-	TRBV11-2	TRBJ2-5	TGTGCCAGCAGCACAAGACTAGCGGGGGTTCAAGAGACCCAGTACTTC	CASSTRLAGVQETQYF
TRBD2	-	TRBV7-2	TRBJ2-7	TGTGCCAGCAGCCAAGCCGGGGGGTACAGCGAGCAGTACTTC	CASSQAGGYSEQYF
-	-	TRBV5-8	TRBJ2-2	TGTGCCAGCAGCCTCGGGTTTAGCCCCACTTACACCGGGGAGCTGTTTTTT	CASSLGFSPTYTGELFF
-	-	TRBV12-5	TRBJ2-7	TGTGCTAGTGGTTTGGTACCGGACAGCTACGAGCAGTACTTC	CASGLVPDSYEQYF
-	-	TRBV4-2	TRBJ1-2	TGTGCCAGCAGCTTCAAGGGAGCGAATGGCTACACCTTC	CASSFKGANGYTF
TRBD1	-	TRBV5-4	TRBJ1-2	TGTGCCAGCGGTCGACAGGGGGACTACTATGGCTACACCTTC	CASGRQGDYYGYTF
TRBD2	-	TRBV12-5	TRBJ2-3	TGTGCTAGTAGGACTAGCGGGGGTAGGATAGATACGCAGTATTTT	CASRTSGGRIDTQYF
-	-	TRBV20-1	TRBJ2-7	TGCAGTGCTAGTTTCAGGGGATCCTACGAGCAGTACTTC	CSASFRGSYEQYF
TRBD1	-	TRBV2	TRBJ2-7	TGTGCCAGCAGCGGCCAGAGGACAGGGGATGACGAGCAGTACTTC	CASSGQRTGDDEQYF
-	-	TRBV13	TRBJ1-2	TGTGCCAGCAGCTTAGATGGGGGCGGCAGGACAACCTATGGCTACACCTTC	CASSLDGGGRTTYGYTF
-	-	TRBV30	TRBJ1-6	TGTGCCTGGAGTGTAACGGGTTCACCCCTCCACTTT	CAWSVTGSPLHF
TRBD2	once	TRBV4-1	TRBJ2-3	TGCGCCAGCAGCCAAGATTTTACTAGCGGGGGGACAGATACGCAGTATTTT	CASSQDFTSGGTDTQYF
-	-	TRBV6-4	TRBJ1-2	TGTGCCAGCAGTGATACGGGGTCATCCACCTATGGCTACACCTTC	CASSDTGSSTYGYTF
-	-	TRBV5-4	TRBJ1-1	TGTGCCAGCAGCTTGGATGGACAGATGAACACTGAAGCTTTCTTT	CASSLDGQMNTEAFF